These 6 T cell receptor beta chains were sequenced from one sample in a study of metastatic and nonmetastatic thyroid tumors. No treatment of any kind had been given to any patient before thyroid surgery. Using MiXCR, TCRdb re-called clones from the PCR reads. In the table there are about 19,000 clones, about a quarter of which are singletons. Material: tumor tissue. These TCRs come from a female donor with papillary thyroid cancer or a benign thyroid nodule (not recorded which). Some clones in this sample may be carry-over from other donors' samples.

V is TRBV28 and J is TRBJ2-5, with a possible D match to TRBD2 (6 bases). Germline assignment: CDR1 MDHEN and CDR2 SYDVKM. V lost 9 bases and J lost 4, with 15 bases in between. CDR3 size: 13 residues. CDR3 sequence reads: CASKDGGRETQYF. The DNA of the CDR3 is TGTGCCAGTAAGGATGGAGGGCGAGAGACCCAGTACTTC.

This clone was recorded a few times. This sequence joins TRBV28 and TRBJ1-5; D gene unclear. The CDR3 sequence is 13 residues long. V was shortened by 7 bases and J by 1 base, with 8 bases between the two germline ends. Germline values: CDR1 MDHEN, CDR2 SYDVKM. This CDR3 is CASTVGSNQPQHF. CDR3 bases: TGTGCCAGCACTGTGGGCAGCAATCAGCCCCAGCATTTT.

The chain carries TRBV9 and TRBJ2-3; 10 nucleotides line up with TRBD2. The CDR3 is made up of 21 amino acids. The V gene's germline CDR1 is SGDLS and CDR2 YYNGEE. V trimming: 2 bases; J trimming: 3 bases; junction bases outside the gene matches: 21. CDR3 in amino acids: CASSVSLFRWGSSGRTDTQYF. CDR3 bases: TGTGCCAGCAGCGTTTCGTTGTTTCGTTGGGGAAGTAGCGGGAGGACAGATACGCAGTATTTT.

In its sample, this clone was seen many times. The gene calls are TRBV14 and TRBJ1-6, with D tentatively TRBD1 (5 bases). In germline, CDR1 is SGHDN, CDR2 FVKESK. This CDR3 is built from 15 residues. V gave up 0 bases and J gave up 9 bases, with 12 bases separating them. CDR3 loop: CASSQDPPGRSPLHF. CDR3 DNA sequence: TGTGCCAGCAGCCAAGATCCTCCAGGGCGTTCACCCCTCCACTTT.

In this sample, this clone turned up many times. The same CDR3 also results from other DNA sequences found in this sample. The chain recombines TRBV5-8 with TRBJ1-1, with a tentative D call TRBD1 (5 bases). Trimming stripped 4 bases from V and 6 bases from J, with 13 bases between. CDR3 length: 13 residues. Germline lookup yields CDR1 SGHTS and CDR2 YDEGEE. CDR3 nucleotide sequence: TGTGCCAGCAGCCCCGGGGGTAATCCTGAAGCTTTCTTT. It encodes CASSPGGNPEAFF.

CDR3 coding DNA: TGCGCCAGCAGCCCGGACACGCCTGAAGAGACCCAGTACTTC. Translation gives CASSPDTPEETQYF. V and J are TRBV5-1 and TRBJ2-5; tentative D call: TRBD1 (5 bases). In germline, CDR1 is SGHRS, CDR2 YFSETQ. This CDR3 is built from 14 residues. V was pared by 4 bases and J by 3 bases, with 13 bases between.